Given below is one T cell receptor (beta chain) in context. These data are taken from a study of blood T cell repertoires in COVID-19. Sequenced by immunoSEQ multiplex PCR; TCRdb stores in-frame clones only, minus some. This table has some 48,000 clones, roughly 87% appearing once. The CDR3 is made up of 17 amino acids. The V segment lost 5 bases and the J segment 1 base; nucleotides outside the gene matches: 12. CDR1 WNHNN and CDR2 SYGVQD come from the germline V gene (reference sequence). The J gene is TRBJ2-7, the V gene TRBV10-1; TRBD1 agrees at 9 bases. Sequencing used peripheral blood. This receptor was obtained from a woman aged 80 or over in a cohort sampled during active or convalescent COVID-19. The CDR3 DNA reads TGCGCCAGCAGTCGGGACAGGGTTTTTGTGCGGTCCTACGAGCAGTACTTC. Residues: CASSRDRVFVRSYEQYF.